This entry describes one T cell receptor (beta chain). This specimen belongs to a study of T-cell reconstitution after alpha-beta-depleted transplantation in children. It was with unique molecular identifiers that the TCRbeta library was prepared. MiXCR was run by TCRdb on the PCR reads, yielding one entry per CDR3 protein. The table lists 490,000 or so distinct CDR3 sequences, around 12% of them singletons, with less than 6.5% in the top ten. V was shortened by 0 bases and J by 0 bases, with 13 bases between the two germline ends. The CDR3 runs to 17 residues. Germline V gene lookup returns CDR1 SGHDT and CDR2 YYEEEE.

This receptor was identified in a human donor who donated a stem cell graft to a child with combined immunodeficiency. The rearrangement joins TRBV5-6 to TRBJ2-1; possible D gene TRBD2, 6 bases. This sample comprised PBMCs from the stem cell graft donor, obtained from the stem cell graft. The CDR3 is CASSLGGADSSYNEQFF. In nucleotides, the CDR3 is TGTGCCAGCAGCTTGGGCGGGGCGGATAGCTCCTACAATGAGCAGTTCTTC.